One sample yielded the 29 T cell receptor beta chains listed below, sequenced in a study of T cells in Graves' hyperthyroidism and ophthalmopathy (dated by TCRdb to between 2018 and 2020). The library relied on multiplex PCR. The sequencer listed for this sample is Illumina HiSeq 2000. The TCR beta CDR3 regions were amplified from the RNA transcripts. The TCR CDR3 was subjected to a first round of RT-PCR using the HTBI primer set and the Qiagen OneStep RT-PCR kit. The public sequencing data were trimmed at Q25 with fastp and processed into clonotypes with MiXCR by TCRdb, which kept only in-frame beta chains. Merged by CDR3 protein, the rows form single entries marked with the most common genes and DNA. The sample contains a few hundred thousand distinct CDR3 sequences, more than 12% of them found a single time. The top ten clones comprise approximately 30% of the sample. The sample was blood. The source of these receptors is a woman aged 30 to 39 with Graves' hyperthyroidism.

The table lists this clonotype with many counts. This sequence joins TRBV24-1 and TRBJ2-1; TRBD2 is a possible D gene (6 bases). V dropped 3 bases and J dropped 3 bases, with 8 bases sitting between them. CDR3 length: 14 residues. Per the germline V gene, CDR1 is KGHDR and CDR2 is SFDVKD. The CDR3 here is CATSDEDYYNEQFF. The CDR3, as DNA: TGTGCCACCAGTGATGAGGACTACTACAATGAGCAGTTCTTC.

This clonotype showed up many times. The J gene is TRBJ2-1, the V gene TRBV27, with 14 nucleotides matching TRBD2. The CDR3 sequence is 17 residues long. Germline loops: CDR1 MNHEY, CDR2 SMNVEV (reference sequence). Trimming at V came to 8 bases and at J to 6 bases, leaving 12 bases not matched to a gene. Here the CDR3 DNA reads TGTGCCAGCTCGACTAGCGGGAGGGCCTTACGCCCCAATGAGCAGTTCTTC. Amino acids: CASSTSGRALRPNEQFF.

A few counts support this clonotype. The chain carries TRBV7-9 and TRBJ2-6, with a possible D match to TRBD1 (6 bases). V lost 1 base and J 9 bases, leaving 16 bases between the germline ends. Germline V gene lookup returns CDR1 SEHNR and CDR2 FQNEAQ (reference sequence). CDR3 length: 16 residues. CDR3 nucleotide sequence: TGTGCCAGCAGCTTAGGGTCGGGACAAACAATCAACGTCCTGACTTTC. Translated, it gives CASSLGSGQTINVLTF.

This clonotype was seen more than once but under ten times. DNA for the CDR3: TGTGCCAGCAGTGTTGAGGGGGCTTTCGGGGAGCTGTTTTTT. Translated: CASSVEGAFGELFF. The chain uses TRBV6-1 and TRBJ2-2; 7 positions match TRBD1. CDR1 is MNHNS, CDR2 SASEGT, per germline. This CDR3 contains 14 residues. Losses at the gene ends were 4 bases for V and 7 bases for J; bases not matched to a gene: 6.

Turning to this clonotype: A clone one base away is much larger, so this may be a read error. The CDR3 end shows no conserved phenylalanine or tryptophan, and so a read error is likely. The rearrangement uses TRBV5-1 and TRBJ2-7; TRBD2 might be the D (6 bases). Germline CDR1 is SGHRS and CDR2 is YFSETQ. The V gene lost 4 bases and the J gene lost 3 bases, with 11 bases spanning the gap. The CDR3 extends over 13 amino acids. This CDR3 is CASSKGLDYEQYL. The CDR3 DNA follows: TGCGCCAGCAGCAAGGGACTGGACTACGAGCAGTACCTC.

J is TRBJ1-6 and V is TRBV7-2; D is undetermined. CDR1 is SGHTA, CDR2 FQGNSA, per germline. The CDR3 covers 12 residues. Trimming took off 4 bases at V and 6 bases at J, with 4 bases between the two ends. CDR3 protein: CASSYSNSPLHF. The DNA of the CDR3 is TGTGCCAGCAGCTACTCTAATTCACCCCTCCACTTT.

The chain couples TRBV10-3 to TRBJ2-2; 8 bases fit TRBD1. The CDR3 covers 18 residues. From germline, CDR1 is ENHRY and CDR2 SYGVKD. V was clipped by 0 bases and J by 0 bases; unmatched bases: 6. The CDR3 DNA reads as TGTGCCATCAGTGAGTCGTCCGGGACAGGACCGAACACCGGGGAGCTGTTTTTT. This sequence encodes CAISESSGTGPNTGELFF.

This clonotype was counted only a few times. The V and J genes are TRBV20-1 and TRBJ1-3, with 7 positions matching TRBD1. Per the germline V gene, CDR1 is DFQATT and CDR2 is SNEGSKA (reference sequence). The CDR3 sequence is 12 residues long. V dropped 5 bases and J dropped 3; count of bases not matched to a gene: 1. The CDR3 sequence is CSAWDSGNTIYF. For the CDR3, the DNA is TGCAGTGCTTGGGACAGTGGAAACACCATATATTTT.

Ten or more counts support this clonotype. This chain joins TRBV6-5 and TRBJ2-5; the D gene could be TRBD1 or TRBD2 (5 bases each). Trimming cost V 2 bases and J 5 bases, with 9 bases left between them. Germline CDR1 reads MNHEY; CDR2 reads SVGAGI. The CDR3 spans 13 residues. The CDR3 sequence: CASSYPGSETQYF. In DNA form, the CDR3 reads TGTGCCAGCAGTTACCCAGGGAGCGAGACCCAGTACTTC.

This clonotype was seen only a few times. The V call is TRBV15, the J call TRBJ1-5; no definite D call. The CDR3 extends over 12 amino acids. The V and J ends lost 4 bases and 6 bases respectively, with 7 bases between them. Germline V lookup: CDR1 LNHNV, CDR2 YYDKDF (reference sequence). CDR3: CATSIHSQPQHF. Here the CDR3 DNA reads TGTGCCACCAGCATTCACAGTCAGCCCCAGCATTTT.

This clonotype was counted between two and nine times. This chain joins TRBV19 and TRBJ2-1, with TRBD1 as a possible D gene (5 bases). The CDR3 sequence is 12 residues long. Trimming left V 3 bases short and J 9 bases short, with 9 bases between. Germline-derived CDR1 and CDR2 are LNHDA and SQIVND (reference sequence). CDR3 in DNA: TGTGCCAGTAGTATCCCAGGGTTTGAGCAGTTCTTC. Translated, it gives CASSIPGFEQFF.

This clonotype was found a few times. J is TRBJ2-1 and V is TRBV10-3; weak D call: TRBD2 (5 bases). V lost 5 bases to trimming and J lost 9 bases, with 8 bases between them. This CDR3 is built from 11 residues. Germline CDR1 and CDR2: ENHRY and SYGVKD. The DNA for the CDR3 is TGTGCCATCAGTCGGGGTAGTGAGCAGTTCTTC. The encoded protein is CAISRGSEQFF.

The chain recombines TRBV20-1 with TRBJ1-1; D perhaps matches TRBD1 (5 bases). Between the trimmed V and J ends, which lost 5 bases and 3 bases, there was a span of 13 bases. The CDR3 is made up of 13 amino acids. From germline, CDR1 is DFQATT and CDR2 SNEGSKA (reference sequence). CDR3 sequence reads: CSALLTAYTEAFF. The CDR3 DNA reads as TGCAGTGCTCTCTTGACAGCTTACACTGAAGCTTTCTTT.

In this sample, this clonotype turned up many times. V usage is TRBV5-1 and J usage is TRBJ2-2; D is unclear. Germline CDR1 SGHRS, CDR2 YFSETQ. The CDR3 runs to 15 residues. V was clipped by 2 bases and J by 0 bases, with 8 bases between them. The CDR3 region is CASSLSASNTGELFF. CDR3 nucleotide sequence: TGCGCCAGCAGCTTATCGGCCTCGAACACCGGGGAGCTGTTTTTT.

The CDR3 loop is CASSQAQTRSSYNEQFF. The CDR3 DNA reads TGCGCCAGCAGCCAAGCCCAGACTCGGAGCTCCTACAATGAGCAGTTCTTC. The V call is TRBV4-1, the J call TRBJ2-1; D gene uncertain. Germline CDR1 and CDR2: MGHRA and YSYEKL. With 1 base removed from V and 0 bases from J, the gap between germline ends came to 13 bases. The CDR3 runs 17 residues.

Many counts were recorded for this clonotype. The V gene is TRBV7-2, the J gene TRBJ2-7, with D possibly called TRBD1 or TRBD2 (5 bases each). Germline CDR1 SGHTA, CDR2 FQGNSA. The CDR3 has 11 amino acids. Trimming removed 5 bases from V and 6 bases from J, with 8 bases in between. CDR3 coding DNA: TGTGCCAGCAGCGAGGGGCCCGAGCAGTACTTC. Its protein product is CASSEGPEQYF.

This clonotype was found many times. CDR3 in amino acids: CASSLWTGLMDEQYF. CDR3 DNA sequence: TGTGCCAGCAGCCTTTGGACAGGGTTGATGGACGAGCAGTACTTC. V gene TRBV3-1 combines with J gene TRBJ2-7, with 8 bases matching TRBD1. In germline, CDR1 is LGHDT, CDR2 YNNKEL (reference sequence). This CDR3 is built from 15 residues. J gave up 5 bases and V 4 bases, and 10 bases lay outside the gene matches.

This chain uses TRBV27 with TRBJ2-7; D is uncertain. Trimming removed 8 bases from V and 1 base from J, with 12 bases in between. The CDR3 consists of 13 residues. Germline V lookup: CDR1 MNHEY, CDR2 SMNVEV (reference sequence). The CDR3 DNA is TGTGCCAGCCAGATGAGAGCGTCCTACGAGCAGTACTTC. This sequence encodes CASQMRASYEQYF.

This clonotype was seen many times. V is TRBV28 and J is TRBJ1-1; D gene unclear. Looked up from germline, CDR1 is MDHEN and CDR2 is SYDVKM. CDR3 length: 13 amino acids. V gave up 2 bases and J gave up 1 base, with 5 bases separating them. The CDR3 DNA reads as TGTGCCAGCAGTTTACAAAGGAACACTGAAGCTTTCTTT. It yields the protein CASSLQRNTEAFF.

The chain uses TRBV5-8 and TRBJ2-7; 7 bases match TRBD1. CDR3 size: 13 residues. Germline loops: CDR1 SGHTS, CDR2 YDEGEE. Trimming at V came to 5 bases and at J to 7 bases, leaving 9 bases not matched to a gene. CDR3 in DNA: TGTGCCAGCAGTTCGGGACAGACGGGGGAGCAGTACTTC. It yields the protein CASSSGQTGEQYF. Based on the CDR3 plus reference TRBV5-8 and TRBJ2-7, the full variable domain is EAGVTQSPTHLIKTRGQQATLRCSPISGHTSVYWYQQALGLGLQFLLWYDEGEERNRGNFPPRFSGRQFPNYSSELNVNALELEDSALYLCASSSGQTGEQYFGPGTRLTVT.

The genes are TRBV5-4 and TRBJ2-3, with TRBD2 matching 8 bases. There are 15 residues in the CDR3. The junction had 5 bases not matched to a gene; V was cut back by 1 base and J by 4 bases. CDR1 is SGHNT, CDR2 YYREEE, per germline (reference sequence). DNA for the CDR3: TGTGCCAGCAGCTTGTCAACGGGAGGGTCAGATACGCAGTATTTT. Translating it yields CASSLSTGGSDTQYF.

Only a few counts were recorded for this clonotype. This rearrangement joins TRBV10-2 to TRBJ2-5, with 8 bases aligning to TRBD1. With V trimmed by 10 bases and J by 4 bases, 5 bases remained unmatched. The V gene's germline CDR1 is WSHSY and CDR2 SAAADI. The CDR3 consists of 12 residues. The CDR3 loop is CATGQGRETQYF. In nucleotides, the CDR3 is TGCGCCACCGGACAGGGACGAGAGACCCAGTACTTC.

This clonotype was seen ten or more times. The genes are TRBV19 and TRBJ2-1, with 14 bases aligning to TRBD2. Germline-derived CDR1 and CDR2 are LNHDA and SQIVND (reference sequence). The CDR3 length is 17 residues. V shed 3 bases, J shed 8 bases, and the junction held 9 bases outside the gene matches. The CDR3 reads CASSMGLAGARGDEQFF. The CDR3 DNA is TGTGCCAGTAGTATGGGACTAGCGGGAGCGAGAGGCGATGAGCAGTTCTTC.

This clonotype was found many times. The rearrangement joins TRBV3-1 to TRBJ2-2; TRBD1 aligns across 12 bases. CDR1 is LGHDT and CDR2 is YNNKEL in the germline V gene (reference sequence). CDR3 length: 17 amino acids. V was clipped by 4 bases and J by 5 bases; unmatched bases: 8. CDR3 DNA sequence: TGTGCCAGCAGCCGGGACAGGGGGCCAGGTCAGACCGGGGAGCTGTTTTTT. Translation gives CASSRDRGPGQTGELFF.

The rearrangement links TRBV2 to TRBJ2-3; TRBD2 matches 9 bases. J gave up 6 bases and V 4 bases, and 11 bases lay outside the gene matches. Germline-derived CDR1 and CDR2 are SNHLY and FYNNEI. The CDR3 consists of 16 residues. DNA for the CDR3: TGTGCCAGCAGTGGGCTAGCGGGACCATCATTTGATACGCAGTATTTT. It codes for CASSGLAGPSFDTQYF.

This clonotype showed up just a few times. This chain joins TRBV24-1 and TRBJ2-3, with 11 positions matching TRBD2. Trimming at V came to 2 bases and at J to 6 bases, leaving 21 bases not matched to a gene. Germline CDR1 is KGHDR and CDR2 is SFDVKD. The CDR3 contains 21 residues. CDR3 in DNA: TGTGCCACCAGTGATTCTTCGACAGGGGAAACTAGCGGGAGTTTTTTGGATACGCAGTATTTT. Encoded protein: CATSDSSTGETSGSFLDTQYF.

The chain couples TRBV9 to TRBJ2-7, with D uncertain. Trimming stripped 5 bases from V and 1 base from J, with 13 bases between. CDR3 length: 14 amino acids. CDR1 is SGDLS, CDR2 YYNGEE, per germline. The CDR3 protein is CASRLRTVSYEQYF. For the CDR3, the DNA is TGTGCCAGCAGGCTCAGGACGGTATCCTACGAGCAGTACTTC.

This clonotype was picked up many times. The rearrangement links TRBV5-8 to TRBJ2-2; D is unclear. Germline V gene data show CDR1 as SGHTS and CDR2 as YDEGEE. Trimming removed 0 bases from V and 0 bases from J, with 6 bases in between. The CDR3 is 15 amino acids. The CDR3 DNA sequence: TGTGCCAGCAGCTTGGGCCCTACGAACACCGGGGAGCTGTTTTTT. Residues: CASSLGPTNTGELFF.

This clonotype was recorded at least ten times. This chain uses TRBV28 with TRBJ2-3; 7 nucleotides align to TRBD2. The trim removed 3 bases at V and 1 base at J, leaving 10 bases unmatched. CDR1 is MDHEN and CDR2 is SYDVKM in the germline V gene. This CDR3 is built from 17 residues. The CDR3 bases are TGTGCCAGCAGTTTGGGGCGGGAGAGTTGGGGCACAGATACGCAGTATTTT. Translation gives CASSLGRESWGTDTQYF. Combining the CDR3 with reference TRBV28 and TRBJ2-3 gives the whole variable domain DVKVTQSSRYLVKRTGEKVFLECVQDMDHENMFWYRQDPGLGLRLIYFSYDVKMKEKGDIPEGYSVSREKKERFSLILESASTNQTSMYLCASSLGRESWGTDTQYFGPGTRLTVL.